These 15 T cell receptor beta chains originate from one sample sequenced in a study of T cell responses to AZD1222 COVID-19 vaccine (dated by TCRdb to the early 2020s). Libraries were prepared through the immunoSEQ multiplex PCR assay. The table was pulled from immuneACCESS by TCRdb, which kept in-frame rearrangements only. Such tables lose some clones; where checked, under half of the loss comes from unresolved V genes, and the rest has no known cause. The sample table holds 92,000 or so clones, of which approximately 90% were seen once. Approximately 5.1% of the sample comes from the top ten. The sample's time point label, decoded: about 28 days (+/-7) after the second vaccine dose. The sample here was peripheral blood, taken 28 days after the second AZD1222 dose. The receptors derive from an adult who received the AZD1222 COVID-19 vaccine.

DNA for the CDR3: TGTGCCAGCAGTGAAGTCCCTAGCTCCTACAATGAGCAGTTCTTC. Amino acid sequence: CASSEVPSSYNEQFF. V and J are TRBV2 and TRBJ2-1, with D hard to call. The CDR3 loop spans 15 amino acids. The germline CDR1 and CDR2 sequences are SNHLY and FYNNEI. V was cut by 1 base and J by 0 bases, with 7 bases left in between.

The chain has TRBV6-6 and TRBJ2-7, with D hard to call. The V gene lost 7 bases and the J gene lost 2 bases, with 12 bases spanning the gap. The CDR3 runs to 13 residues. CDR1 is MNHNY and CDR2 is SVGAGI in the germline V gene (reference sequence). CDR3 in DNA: TGTGCCAGCACCCTGGGCGCTACCTACGAGCAGTACTTC. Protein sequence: CASTLGATYEQYF.

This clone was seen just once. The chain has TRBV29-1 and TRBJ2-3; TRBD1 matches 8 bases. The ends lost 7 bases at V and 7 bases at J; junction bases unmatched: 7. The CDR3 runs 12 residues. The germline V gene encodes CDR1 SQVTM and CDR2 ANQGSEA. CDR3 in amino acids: CSGQGFSNTQYF. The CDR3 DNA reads TGCAGCGGACAGGGGTTTTCCAATACGCAGTATTTT.

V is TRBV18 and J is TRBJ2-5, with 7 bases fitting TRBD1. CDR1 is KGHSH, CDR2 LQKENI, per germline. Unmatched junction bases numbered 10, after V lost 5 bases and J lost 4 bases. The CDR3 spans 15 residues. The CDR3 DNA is TGTGCCAGCTCAAGGATACAGACAGGGACAGAGACCCAGTACTTC. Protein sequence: CASSRIQTGTETQYF.

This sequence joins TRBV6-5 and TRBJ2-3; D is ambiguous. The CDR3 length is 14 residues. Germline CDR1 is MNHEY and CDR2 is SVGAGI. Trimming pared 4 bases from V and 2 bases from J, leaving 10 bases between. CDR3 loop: CASSSGSYTDTQYF. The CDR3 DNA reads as TGTGCCAGCAGTTCGGGCAGCTACACAGATACGCAGTATTTT.

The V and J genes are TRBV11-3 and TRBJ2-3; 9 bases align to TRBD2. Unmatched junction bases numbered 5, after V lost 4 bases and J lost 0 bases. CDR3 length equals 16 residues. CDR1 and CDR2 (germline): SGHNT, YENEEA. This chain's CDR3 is CASSSRAGGSTDTQYF. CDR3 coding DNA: TGTGCCAGCAGCTCACGGGCGGGGGGGAGCACAGATACGCAGTATTTT. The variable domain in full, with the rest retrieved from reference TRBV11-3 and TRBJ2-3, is EAGVVQSPRYKIIEKKQPVAFWCNPISGHNTLYWYLQNLGQGPELLIRYENEEAVDDSQLPKDRFSAERLKGVDSTLKIQPAELGDSAVYLCASSSRAGGSTDTQYFGPGTRLTVL.

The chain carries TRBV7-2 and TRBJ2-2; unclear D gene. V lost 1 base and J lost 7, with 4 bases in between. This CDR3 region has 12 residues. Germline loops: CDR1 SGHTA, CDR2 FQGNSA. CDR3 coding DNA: TGTGCCAGCAGCTTAGTTCTCGGGGAGCTGTTTTTT. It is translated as CASSLVLGELFF.

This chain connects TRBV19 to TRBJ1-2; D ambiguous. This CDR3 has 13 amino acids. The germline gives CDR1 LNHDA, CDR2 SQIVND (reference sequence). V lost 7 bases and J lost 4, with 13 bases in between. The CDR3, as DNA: TGTGCCAGTACCCTCGCGGGTGGCTATGGCTACACCTTC. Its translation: CASTLAGGYGYTF.

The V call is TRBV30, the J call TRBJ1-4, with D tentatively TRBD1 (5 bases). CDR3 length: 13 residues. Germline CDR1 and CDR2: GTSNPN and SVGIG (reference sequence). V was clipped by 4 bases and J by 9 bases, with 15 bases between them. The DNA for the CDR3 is TGTGCCTGGAATTTTGGGGGTGAAAAAAAACTGTTTTTT. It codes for CAWNFGGEKKLFF.

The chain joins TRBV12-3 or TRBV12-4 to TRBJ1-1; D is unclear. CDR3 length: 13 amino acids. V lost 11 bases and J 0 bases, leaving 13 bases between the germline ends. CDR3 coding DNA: TGTGCCGGATCCCCCACTCTGAACACTGAAGCTTTCTTT. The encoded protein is CAGSPTLNTEAFF.

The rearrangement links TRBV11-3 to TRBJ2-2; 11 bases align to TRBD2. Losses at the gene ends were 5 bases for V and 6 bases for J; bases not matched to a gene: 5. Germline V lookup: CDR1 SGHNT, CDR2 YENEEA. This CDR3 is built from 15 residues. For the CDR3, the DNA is TGTGCCAGCAGCCCCCGACTAGCGGGGTCCGGGGAGCTGTTTTTT. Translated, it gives CASSPRLAGSGELFF.

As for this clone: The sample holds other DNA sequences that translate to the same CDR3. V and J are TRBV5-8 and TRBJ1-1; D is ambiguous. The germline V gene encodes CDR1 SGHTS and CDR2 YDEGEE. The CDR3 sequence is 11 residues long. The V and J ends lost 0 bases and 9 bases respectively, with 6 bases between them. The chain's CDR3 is CASSLGRKAFF. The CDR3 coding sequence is TGTGCCAGCAGCTTGGGGCGAAAAGCTTTCTTT.

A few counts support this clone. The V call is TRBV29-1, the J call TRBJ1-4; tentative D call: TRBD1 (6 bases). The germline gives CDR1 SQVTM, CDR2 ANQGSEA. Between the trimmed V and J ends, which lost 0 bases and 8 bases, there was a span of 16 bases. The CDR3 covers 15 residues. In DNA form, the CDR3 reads TGCAGCGTTGAAGATTGGGGGGCGGGAAGCGAAAAACTGTTTTTT. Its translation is CSVEDWGAGSEKLFF.

The CDR3 region has the DNA TGCGCCAGCAAAGCCAATGAACTAGCGGGGGGATGCAATGAGCAGTTCTTC. It specifies CASKANELAGGCNEQFF. J is TRBJ2-1 and V is TRBV4-3; 12 bases agree with TRBD2. The CDR3 runs to 17 residues. With 7 bases clipped from V and 6 bases from J, the junction kept 13 bases outside the gene matches. The V gene's germline CDR1 is LGHNA and CDR2 YSLEER.

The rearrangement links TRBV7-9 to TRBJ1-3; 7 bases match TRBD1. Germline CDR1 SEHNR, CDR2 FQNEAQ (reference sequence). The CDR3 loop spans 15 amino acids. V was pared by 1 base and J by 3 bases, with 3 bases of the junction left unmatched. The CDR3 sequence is CASSLETGRGNTIYF. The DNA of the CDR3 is TGTGCCAGCAGCTTAGAGACAGGGCGTGGAAACACCATATATTTT.